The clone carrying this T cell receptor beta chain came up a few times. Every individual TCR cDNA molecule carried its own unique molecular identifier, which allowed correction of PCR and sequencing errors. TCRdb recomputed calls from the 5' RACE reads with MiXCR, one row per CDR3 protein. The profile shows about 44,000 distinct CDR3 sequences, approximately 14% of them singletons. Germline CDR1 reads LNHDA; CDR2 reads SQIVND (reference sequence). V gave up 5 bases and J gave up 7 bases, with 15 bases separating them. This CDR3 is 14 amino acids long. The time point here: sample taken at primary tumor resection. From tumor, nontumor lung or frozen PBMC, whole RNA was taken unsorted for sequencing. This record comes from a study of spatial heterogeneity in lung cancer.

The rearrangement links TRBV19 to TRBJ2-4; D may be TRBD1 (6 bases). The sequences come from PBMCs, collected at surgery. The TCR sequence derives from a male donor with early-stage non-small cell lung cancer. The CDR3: CASSSPGDKNIQYF. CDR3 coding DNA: TGTGCCAGTAGTTCACCCGGGGACAAGAACATTCAGTACTTC.